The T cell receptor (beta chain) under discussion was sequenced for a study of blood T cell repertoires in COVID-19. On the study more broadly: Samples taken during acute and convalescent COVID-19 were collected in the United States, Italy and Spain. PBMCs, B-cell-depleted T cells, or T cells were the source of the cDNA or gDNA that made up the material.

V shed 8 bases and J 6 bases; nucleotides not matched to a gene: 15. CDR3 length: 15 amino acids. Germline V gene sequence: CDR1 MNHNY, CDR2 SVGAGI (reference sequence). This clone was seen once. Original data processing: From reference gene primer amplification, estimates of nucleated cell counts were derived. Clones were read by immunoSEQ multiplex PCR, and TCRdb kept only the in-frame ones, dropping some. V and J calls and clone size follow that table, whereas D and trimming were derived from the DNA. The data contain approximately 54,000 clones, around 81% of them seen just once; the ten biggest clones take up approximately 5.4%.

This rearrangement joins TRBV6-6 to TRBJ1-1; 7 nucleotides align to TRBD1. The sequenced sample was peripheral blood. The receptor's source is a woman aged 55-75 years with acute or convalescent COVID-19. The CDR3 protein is CASLGRPGGTAEAFF. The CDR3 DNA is TGTGCCAGCTTAGGACGGCCGGGGGGGACAGCTGAAGCTTTCTTT.